This T cell receptor (beta chain) was found in a study of glioma-infiltrating T cells after dendritic cell vaccination. The ends were cut back, 5 bases at V and 1 base at J, with 8 bases in the middle. Germline CDR1 reads PRHDT; CDR2 reads FYEKMQ (reference sequence). CDR3 length: 14 residues. The primer mix had 60 V beta and 13 J beta primers. Here immunoSEQ multiplex PCR was the method, and the copy in TCRdb shows in-frame clones only, minus some. The data hold roughly 100,000 clones, with 75% to 85% observed a single time. The sample consisted of blood, taken before dendritic cell vaccination. The source of this sequence is a human donor with glioblastoma. The rearrangement joins TRBV13 to TRBJ2-2; TRBD2 might be the D (5 bases). CDR3 coding DNA: TGTGCCAGCAGCCCTGAGGGGAACACCGGGGAGCTGTTTTTT. Amino acid sequence: CASSPEGNTGELFF.